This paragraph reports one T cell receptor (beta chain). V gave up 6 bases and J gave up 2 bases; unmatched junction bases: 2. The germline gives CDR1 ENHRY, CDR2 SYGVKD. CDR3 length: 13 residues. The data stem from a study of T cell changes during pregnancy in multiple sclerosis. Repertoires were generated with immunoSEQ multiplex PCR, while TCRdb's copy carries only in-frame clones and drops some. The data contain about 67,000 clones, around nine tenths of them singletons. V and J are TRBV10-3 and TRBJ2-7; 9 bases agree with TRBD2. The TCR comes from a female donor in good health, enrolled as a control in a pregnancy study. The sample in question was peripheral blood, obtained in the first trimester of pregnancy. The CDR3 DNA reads TGTGCCATCAGGACTAGCGGAACCTACGAGCAGTACTTC. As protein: CAIRTSGTYEQYF.